This T cell receptor beta chain was captured by sequencing in a study of T-cell memory formation after mild COVID-19 (dated by TCRdb to about 2021). The study in broad terms: Most TCR sequence clusters were specific to one of the two donors. In a couple of donors, T-cell clones that expanded and contracted after mild COVID-19 were tracked by sequencing TCRalpha and TCRbeta repertoires over time. The cohort was made up of two young adult volunteers, one female and one male, who were previously healthy. Points the paper makes about the study in general: Contracting CD4+ clones appeared mostly in the CM and EM memory subsets, whereas CD8+ clones were enriched in EMRA. Only a couple of mild cases were covered by the study, and larger cohorts that include severe cases with pre-infection samples were considered necessary. Balanced CD4/CD8 phenotypes were observed for clones contracting from day 15 to 85, whereas a bias towards CD4+ was observed for a second wave of clones expanding from day 15 to 37. SARS-CoV-2 specificity of the second-wave clones peaking on day 37 was not confirmed. Some responding clones were detected in pre-infection memory, which suggested that pre-existing cross-reactive memory T cells had joined the SARS-CoV-2 response.

With respect to this clonotype: Its antigen target is currently unknown. Base qualities are not provided; no much larger clone lies one nucleotide away.

Sequencing used an Illumina NovaSeq 6000. TCRalpha and TCRbeta cDNA libraries were constructed by 5'RACE with constant-segment primers, with sample barcodes and unique molecular identifiers being introduced. RNA was extracted from every sample with Trizol reagent. Amplification of the libraries took two PCR steps, and the second step added a second sample barcode plus Illumina TruSeq adapters. The libraries were sequenced on an Illumina NovaSeq using 2 x 150 bp paired-end reads. In the original analysis: Demultiplexing of reads and collapsing into UMI-guided consensus sequences were performed with migec v1.2.7. Using mixcr v2.1.11, the UMI consensuses were aligned to TRA and TRB V and J templates and assembled into clonotypes. A clonotype was counted as expanded or contracted only if both edgeR and NoisET called the change significant, with noise models trained on biological replicates. For edgeR calls, the thresholds were a false discovery rate-adjusted p below 0.01 and a log2 fold-change of 1. As an exploratory analysis of dynamics, max-normalized trajectories of the 1000 most abundant clonotypes were examined by PCA with hierarchical clustering. Each responding clone was given a CD4 or CD8 phenotype based on the CD4+ and CD8+ repertoires, which had been sequenced separately. TCRdb reworked the public reads: Q25 trimming with fastp, MiXCR clone assembly, productive beta chains retained. Rows with a matching CDR3 protein are joined into one entry that keeps the most common DNA and genes. The V and J calls, along with clone size, are taken from TCRdb and not from the paper's own processing. The sample records more than 55,000 distinct CDR3 sequences, 9% to 9.5% of which are singletons. The ten largest make up 0.9% to 1.5% of the sample.

Ficoll-Paque density gradient centrifugation was the method used to isolate PBMCs. CDR1 and CDR2 are read off the germline V gene as SGHRS and YFSETQ. Including cysteine and phenylalanine, the CDR3 has 15 amino acids. CDR3 DNA only is kept here, 45 bases in frame from base 1. V was cut back by 0 bases and J by 7 bases, leaving a gap of 16 bases between them. The TCR comes from a man between 18 and 35 years old who had mild COVID-19 (a few samples of this study predate the infection). The sample titles of this study are shuffled in the database, so cell type and time point are left out; the donor was told from shared clones. The sample comprised PBMCs or a T cell subset sorted from them (not recorded which). Recombination linked TRBV5-1 to TRBJ1-2, with TRBD1 perhaps the D gene, on 5 matching bases. This receptor carries the CDR3 CASSLVGDGVGGYTF. At the DNA level, the sequence is TGCGCCAGCAGCTTGGTCGGGGACGGGGTTGGTGGCTACACCTTC. The CDR3 plus the reference TRBV5-1 and TRBJ1-2 genes for the other parts give the full variable domain: KAGVTQTPRYLIKTRGQQVTLSCSPISGHRSVSWYQQTPGQGLQFLFEYFSETQRNKGNFPGRFSGRQFSNSRSEMNVSTLELGDSALYLCASSLVGDGVGGYTFGSGTRLTVV.